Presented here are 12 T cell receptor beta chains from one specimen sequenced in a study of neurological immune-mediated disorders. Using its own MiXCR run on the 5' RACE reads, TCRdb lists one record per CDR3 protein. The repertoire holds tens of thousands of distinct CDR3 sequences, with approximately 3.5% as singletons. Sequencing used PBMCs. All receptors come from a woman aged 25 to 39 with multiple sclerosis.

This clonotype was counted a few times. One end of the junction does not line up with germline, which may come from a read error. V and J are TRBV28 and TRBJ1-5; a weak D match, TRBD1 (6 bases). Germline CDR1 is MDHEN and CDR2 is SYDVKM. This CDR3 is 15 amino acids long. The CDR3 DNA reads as TGTGCCAGCAGTTTAGGGGGCCTCCAAAATCAGCCCCAGAATTTT. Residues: CASSLGGLQNQPQNF.

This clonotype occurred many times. The CDR3 region is CSADRQAGVEAFF. The CDR3 bases are TGCAGTGCTGACCGACAGGCCGGCGTTGAAGCTTTCTTT. The J gene is TRBJ1-1, the V gene TRBV20-1; tentative D call: TRBD1 (6 bases). V lost 5 bases and J lost 7, with 17 bases in between. CDR3 size: 13 residues. Germline V gives CDR1 DFQATT, CDR2 SNEGSKA (reference sequence).

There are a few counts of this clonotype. The CDR3 bases are TGTGCCAGCAGCTTAGATGTTCTGGGTGAGCAGTTCTTC. Its translation is CASSLDVLGEQFF. V and J are TRBV11-2 and TRBJ2-1; D unresolved. CDR1 SGHAT and CDR2 FQNNGV come from the germline V gene. The CDR3 has 13 residues. The V gene lost 0 bases and the J gene lost 9 bases, with 9 bases spanning the gap.

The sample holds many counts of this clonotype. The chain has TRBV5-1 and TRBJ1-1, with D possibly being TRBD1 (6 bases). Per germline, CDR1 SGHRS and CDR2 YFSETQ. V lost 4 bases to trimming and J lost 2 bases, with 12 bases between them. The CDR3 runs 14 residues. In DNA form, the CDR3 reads TGCGCCAGCAGCGCCAGGACAGCAAACACTGAAGCTTTCTTT. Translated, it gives CASSARTANTEAFF.

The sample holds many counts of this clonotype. The CDR3 region is CASGTRSSYEQYF. The DNA for the CDR3 is TGTGCCAGCGGGACGAGGAGCTCCTACGAGCAGTACTTC. This rearrangement joins TRBV5-4 to TRBJ2-7; D may match TRBD1 or TRBD2 (5 bases each). Trimming stripped 7 bases from V and 0 bases from J, with 11 bases between. The CDR3 consists of 13 residues. Germline V gene lookup returns CDR1 SGHNT and CDR2 YYREEE (reference sequence).

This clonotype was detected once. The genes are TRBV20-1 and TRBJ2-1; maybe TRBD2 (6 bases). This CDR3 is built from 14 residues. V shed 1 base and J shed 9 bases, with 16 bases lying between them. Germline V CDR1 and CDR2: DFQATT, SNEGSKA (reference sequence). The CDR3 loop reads CSARVPGRTGEQFF. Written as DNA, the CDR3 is TGCAGTGCTAGAGTCCCGGGGAGGACGGGTGAGCAGTTCTTC.

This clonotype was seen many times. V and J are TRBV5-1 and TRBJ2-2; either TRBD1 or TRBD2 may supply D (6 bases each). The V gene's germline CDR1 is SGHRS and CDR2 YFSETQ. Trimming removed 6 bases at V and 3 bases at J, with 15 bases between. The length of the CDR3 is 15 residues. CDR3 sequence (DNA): TGCGCCAGCATGCCGGGGGCCCTGTACACCGGGGAGCTGTTTTTT. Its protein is CASMPGALYTGELFF. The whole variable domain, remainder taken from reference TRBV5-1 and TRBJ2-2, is KAGVTQTPRYLIKTRGQQVTLSCSPISGHRSVSWYQQTPGQGLQFLFEYFSETQRNKGNFPGRFSGRQFSNSRSEMNVSTLELGDSALYLCASMPGALYTGELFFGEGSRLTVL.

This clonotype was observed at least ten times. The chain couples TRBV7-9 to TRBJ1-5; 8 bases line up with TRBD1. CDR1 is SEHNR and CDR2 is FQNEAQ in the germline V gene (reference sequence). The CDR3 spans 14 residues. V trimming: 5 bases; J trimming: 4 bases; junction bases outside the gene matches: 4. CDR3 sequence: CASSKTGDNQPQHF. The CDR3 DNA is TGTGCCAGCAGCAAGACAGGGGATAATCAGCCCCAGCATTTT.

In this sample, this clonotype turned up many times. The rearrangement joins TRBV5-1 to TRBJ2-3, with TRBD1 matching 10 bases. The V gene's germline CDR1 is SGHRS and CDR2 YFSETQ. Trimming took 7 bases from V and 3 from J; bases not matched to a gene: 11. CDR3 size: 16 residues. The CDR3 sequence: CASGGTGDVLTDTQYF. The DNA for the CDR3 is TGCGCCAGCGGAGGGACAGGGGATGTTTTGACAGATACGCAGTATTTT.

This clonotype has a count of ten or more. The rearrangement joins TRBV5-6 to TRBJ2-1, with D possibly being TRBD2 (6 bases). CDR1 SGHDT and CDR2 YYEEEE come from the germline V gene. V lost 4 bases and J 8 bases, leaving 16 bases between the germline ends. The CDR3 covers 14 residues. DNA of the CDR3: TGTGCCAGCAGCCTGGGACTGGACCAGGATGAGCAGTTCTTC. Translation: CASSLGLDQDEQFF.

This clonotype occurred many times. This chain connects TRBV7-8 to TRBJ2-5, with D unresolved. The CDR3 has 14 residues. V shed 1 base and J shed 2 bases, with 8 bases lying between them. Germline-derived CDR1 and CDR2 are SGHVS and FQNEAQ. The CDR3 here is CASSLVTDQETQYF. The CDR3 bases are TGTGCCAGCAGCTTAGTAACGGATCAAGAGACCCAGTACTTC.

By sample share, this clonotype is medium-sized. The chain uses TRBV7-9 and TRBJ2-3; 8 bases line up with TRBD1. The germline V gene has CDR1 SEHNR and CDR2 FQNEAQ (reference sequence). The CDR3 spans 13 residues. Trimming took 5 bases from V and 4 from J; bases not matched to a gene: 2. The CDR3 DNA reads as TGTGCCAGCAGCCCCAGGGGGCCAGATACGCAGTATTTT. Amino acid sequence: CASSPRGPDTQYF. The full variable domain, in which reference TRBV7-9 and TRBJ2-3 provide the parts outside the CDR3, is DTGVSQNPRHKITKRGQNVTFRCDPISEHNRLYWYRQTLGQGPEFLTYFQNEAQLEKSRLLSDRFSAERPKGSFSTLEIQRTEQGDSAMYLCASSPRGPDTQYFGPGTRLTVL.